The 17 T cell receptor beta chains given below trace back to one sample, sequenced in a study of blood T cell repertoires in COVID-19. Only in-frame clones appear in the TCRdb table, and some are missing; sequencing was by immunoSEQ multiplex PCR. Of roughly 230,000 clones in the sample, 70% to 90% are singletons; the top ten hold roughly 5.3%. Sample: peripheral blood. The receptors derive from a man in his fifties or sixties with COVID-19, enrolled during active disease.

The chain combines TRBV7-9 with TRBJ2-4, with D maybe TRBD1 (6 bases). Germline CDR1 reads SEHNR; CDR2 reads FQNEAQ (reference sequence). Trimming stripped 6 bases from V and 0 bases from J, with 15 bases between. There are 16 residues in the CDR3. CDR3 coding DNA: TGTGCCAGCAGGCATGGACAGAGACTAGCCAAAAACATTCAGTACTTC. Translated: CASRHGQRLAKNIQYF.

This sequence joins TRBV30 and TRBJ1-6; D may be TRBD1 (5 bases). Trimming shortened V by 4 bases and J by 10 bases, and 23 bases separated the two germline ends. Germline V gene lookup returns CDR1 GTSNPN and CDR2 SVGIG (reference sequence). The CDR3 sequence is 16 residues long. CDR3 sequence: CAWMALGGGTGSPLHF. Written as DNA, the CDR3 is TGTGCCTGGATGGCCCTAGGCGGGGGAACGGGATCACCCCTCCACTTT.

This clone was observed a handful of times. V and J are TRBV2 and TRBJ2-5, with 7 bases fitting TRBD1. Germline CDR1 and CDR2: SNHLY and FYNNEI. J was trimmed by 5 bases and V by 8 bases; bases with no gene match: 11. The CDR3 is made up of 14 amino acids. The CDR3 DNA follows: TGTGCCAGCGGGCCAGGGACAGCCGTCGAGACCCAGTACTTC. Translation: CASGPGTAVETQYF.

The genes are TRBV18 and TRBJ1-1; 11 bases align to TRBD1. This CDR3 has 16 residues. V lost 5 bases, J lost 3 bases, and 8 bases stayed unmatched. From germline, CDR1 is KGHSH and CDR2 LQKENI. For the CDR3, the DNA is TGTGCCAGCTCAAATGGACAGGGGGCCTTTGACACTGAAGCTTTCTTT. Amino acids: CASSNGQGAFDTEAFF.

This rearrangement joins TRBV4-2 to TRBJ2-1; 15 positions agree with TRBD2. The germline V gene has CDR1 LGHNA and CDR2 YNFKEQ. V gave up 1 base and J gave up 3 bases; unmatched junction bases: 4. The CDR3 covers 18 residues. The CDR3 nucleotides are TGTGCCAGCAGCCAAGCGGGACTAGCGGGGGGACTCTACAATGAGCAGTTCTTC. Amino acid sequence: CASSQAGLAGGLYNEQFF.

This chain uses TRBV19 with TRBJ2-1; 12 bases map to TRBD2. The junction had 13 bases not matched to a gene; V was cut back by 3 bases and J by 4 bases. This CDR3 has 19 residues. CDR1 and CDR2 from the germline V gene are LNHDA and SQIVND (reference sequence). The CDR3 region has the DNA TGTGCCAGTAGTATCGAACCCTCTTTGACTAGCGGGGGATACAATGAGCAGTTCTTC. Protein product: CASSIEPSLTSGGYNEQFF.

This clone was seen a single time. The V and J genes are TRBV7-2 and TRBJ2-5; D is unresolved. The V end lost 5 bases, the J end lost 0 bases, and 7 bases lay between the germline ends. This CDR3 contains 13 residues. CDR1 is SGHTA and CDR2 is FQGNSA in the germline V gene. CDR3 DNA: TGTGCCAGCAGCAAGCAGGACCAAGAGACCCAGTACTTC. Translation gives CASSKQDQETQYF.

The chain is built from TRBV18 and TRBJ2-1; TRBD2 aligns across 15 bases. In germline, CDR1 is KGHSH, CDR2 LQKENI. J gave up 8 bases and V 3 bases, and 5 bases lay outside the gene matches. The CDR3 totals 16 residues. CDR3: CASSPGLAGGPHEQFF. The DNA for the CDR3 is TGTGCCAGCTCACCTGGACTAGCGGGGGGGCCGCATGAGCAGTTCTTC.

The CDR3 DNA reads TGTGCCAGCTTGGGGGGTCGGCCTTCTAACTATGGCTACACCTTC. Amino acids: CASLGGRPSNYGYTF. The chain has TRBV7-2 and TRBJ1-2, with D maybe TRBD1 (5 bases). This CDR3 region has 15 residues. CDR1 and CDR2 (germline): SGHTA, FQGNSA. The V gene lost 8 bases and the J gene lost 0 bases, with 16 bases spanning the gap.

CDR3 in amino acids: CASSLDQGATGELFF. In nucleotides, the CDR3 is TGTGCCAGCAGCTTAGATCAGGGGGCGACCGGGGAGCTGTTTTTT. This chain connects TRBV7-9 to TRBJ2-2; 8 nucleotides agree with TRBD1. V lost 1 base and J lost 5; bases outside the gene matches: 3. Germline loops: CDR1 SEHNR, CDR2 FQNEAQ (reference sequence). This CDR3 has 15 residues.

This rearrangement joins TRBV9 to TRBJ2-3; 7 nucleotides line up with TRBD2. This CDR3 contains 15 residues. Germline CDR1 is SGDLS and CDR2 is YYNGEE. Germline trimming cut 0 bases from V and 1 base from J; bases unmatched to any gene: 2. CDR3 nucleotide sequence: TGTGCCAGCAGCGTAGAGGGACTACGCACAGATACGCAGTATTTT. Its translation is CASSVEGLRTDTQYF.

The rearrangement links TRBV7-9 to TRBJ1-4; D call uncertain. The CDR3 sequence is 13 residues long. V was pared by 1 base and J by 12 bases, with 12 bases between. The V gene's germline CDR1 is SEHNR and CDR2 FQNEAQ (reference sequence). The CDR3 nucleotides read TGTGCCAGCAGCTTAGGACACCTCGGCGAACTGTTTTTT. Its translation: CASSLGHLGELFF.

The chain recombines TRBV19 with TRBJ2-1; TRBD2 agrees at 10 bases. Per the germline V gene, CDR1 is LNHDA and CDR2 is SQIVND (reference sequence). This CDR3 is 15 amino acids long. The J segment lost 9 bases and the V segment lost 6 bases, leaving 11 bases of the junction unmatched. The CDR3 DNA is TGTGCCAGTAGCCCTTTGAGCGGGGGGGCCCGTGAGCAGTTCTTC. Its translation: CASSPLSGGAREQFF.

This clone was recorded once. J is TRBJ2-7 and V is TRBV6-1, with 7 bases matching TRBD1. The CDR3 covers 16 residues. Unmatched junction bases numbered 10, after V lost 2 bases and J lost 3 bases. Germline V gives CDR1 MNHNS, CDR2 SASEGT. This chain's CDR3 is CASSEYQTGYIYEQYF. CDR3 DNA: TGTGCCAGCAGTGAATACCAGACAGGGTACATCTACGAGCAGTACTTC.

The chain couples TRBV18 to TRBJ2-1, with 9 positions matching TRBD1. This CDR3 region has 16 residues. Germline values: CDR1 KGHSH, CDR2 LQKENI. J was trimmed by 5 bases and V by 2 bases; bases with no gene match: 7. Here the CDR3 DNA reads TGTGCCAGCTCACCAACCGGGACAGGGAGAGACAATGAGCAGTTCTTC. It codes for CASSPTGTGRDNEQFF.

J is TRBJ2-5 and V is TRBV7-9; no definite D call. V lost 6 bases and J 2 bases, leaving 10 bases between the germline ends. CDR1 and CDR2 (germline): SEHNR, FQNEAQ (reference sequence). The CDR3 contains 13 residues. CDR3 DNA: TGTGCCAGCAGACTCCTGTGGCAAGAGACCCAGTACTTC. This gives the protein CASRLLWQETQYF.

The V and J genes are TRBV4-1 and TRBJ2-7; TRBD2 aligns across 9 bases. CDR1 MGHRA and CDR2 YSYEKL come from the germline V gene. The CDR3 extends over 15 amino acids. V was clipped by 1 base and J by 2 bases; unmatched bases: 3. The CDR3 bases are TGCGCCAGCAGCCAAGGGGAGCGGGGGGCCTACGAGCAGTACTTC. Its translation is CASSQGERGAYEQYF.